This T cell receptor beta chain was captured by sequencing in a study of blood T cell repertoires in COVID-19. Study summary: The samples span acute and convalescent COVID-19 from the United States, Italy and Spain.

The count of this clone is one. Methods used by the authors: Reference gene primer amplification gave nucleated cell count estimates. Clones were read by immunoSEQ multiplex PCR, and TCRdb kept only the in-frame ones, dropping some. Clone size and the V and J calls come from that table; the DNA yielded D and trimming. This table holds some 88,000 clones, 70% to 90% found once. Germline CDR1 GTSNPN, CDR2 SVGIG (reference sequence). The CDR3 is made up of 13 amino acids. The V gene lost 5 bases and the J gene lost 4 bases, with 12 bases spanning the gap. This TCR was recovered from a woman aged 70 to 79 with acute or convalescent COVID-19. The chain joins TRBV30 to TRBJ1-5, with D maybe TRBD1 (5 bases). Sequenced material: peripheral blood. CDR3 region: CAWGADSNQPQHF. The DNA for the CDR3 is TGTGCCTGGGGGGCAGATTCAAATCAGCCCCAGCATTTT.